This T cell receptor beta chain comes out of a study of T cell responses to AZD1222 COVID-19 vaccine. CDR1 and CDR2 from the germline V gene are LGHDT and YNNKEL (reference sequence). The CDR3 totals 14 residues. V dropped 4 bases and J dropped 6 bases, with 13 bases sitting between them. Timing groups of about 4 and about 12 weeks for second doses were pooled. This clone has only a few counts. TCRdb's copy holds only in-frame clones and misses some; the assay was immunoSEQ multiplex PCR. Among approximately 140,000 clones listed, about nine tenths were seen once. V gene TRBV3-1 (or the pseudogene TRBV3-2) combines with J gene TRBJ1-5; no firm D call. The receptor was derived from an adult who received the AZD1222 COVID-19 vaccine. The sequences come from peripheral blood, collected 28 days after the second AZD1222 dose. DNA for the CDR3: TGTGCCAGCAGCCCGACCACTGGCCCTCAGCCCCAGCATTTT. Amino acid sequence: CASSPTTGPQPQHF.